These 10 T cell receptor beta chains were all obtained from the same sample, sequenced in a study of cytomegalovirus exposure and HLA in healthy donors. The PCR employed 60 Vbeta primers together with 13 Jbeta primers. TCRdb's table, derived via immunoSEQ multiplex PCR, lists solely in-frame clones and lacks some. The data show some 160,000 clones, about 80% seen once. The sample consisted of PBMCs. The receptors here all came from a man in his fifties in good health and CMV-seropositive.

J is TRBJ2-7 and V is TRBV10-3, with 7 bases identical to TRBD1. Germline loops: CDR1 ENHRY, CDR2 SYGVKD. V gave up 6 bases and J gave up 6 bases; unmatched junction bases: 14. This CDR3 spans 15 amino acids. The CDR3: CAIRTVQGPRSEQYF. CDR3 DNA sequence: TGTGCCATCAGGACTGTACAGGGGCCGCGTTCCGAGCAGTACTTC.

The chain recombines TRBV7-9 with TRBJ1-2; possible D gene TRBD1, 5 bases. V was clipped by 5 bases and J by 10 bases, with 23 bases between them. CDR1 is SEHNR, CDR2 FQNEAQ, per germline (reference sequence). The CDR3 loop spans 15 amino acids. The DNA for the CDR3 is TGTGCCAGCAGCCCGAAAACGGGGACTGCAGGATTCTACACCTTC. Amino acids: CASSPKTGTAGFYTF.

This chain connects TRBV7-2 to TRBJ1-1; D gene uncertain. The germline V gene encodes CDR1 SGHTA and CDR2 FQGNSA. V was shortened by 3 bases and J by 1 base, with 9 bases between the two germline ends. The CDR3 totals 14 residues. In DNA, the CDR3 is TGTGCCAGCAGCTTTGCGACAACGAACACTGAAGCTTTCTTT. Translation gives CASSFATTNTEAFF.

Only a few counts were recorded for this clone. The chain uses TRBV7-2 and TRBJ1-2; D unresolved. The CDR3 runs 13 residues. Trimming stripped 1 base from V and 4 bases from J, with 7 bases between. CDR1 and CDR2 (germline): SGHTA, FQGNSA. CDR3 region: CASSLEAGYGYTF. The CDR3 region has the DNA TGTGCCAGCAGCTTAGAGGCAGGCTATGGCTACACCTTC.

The rearrangement uses TRBV19 and TRBJ1-6; D remains unclear. The CDR3 length is 13 residues. Germline CDR1 is LNHDA and CDR2 is SQIVND (reference sequence). V lost 5 bases and J lost 10, with 12 bases in between. The CDR3 DNA reads as TGTGCCAGTAGTCCTCAGGCTGACTCACCCCTCCACTTT. Its protein product is CASSPQADSPLHF.

The chain recombines TRBV5-1 with TRBJ2-5; 9 bases are a match to TRBD1. Germline V gives CDR1 SGHRS, CDR2 YFSETQ. This CDR3 is 17 amino acids long. The J segment lost 4 bases and the V segment lost 4 bases, leaving 14 bases of the junction unmatched. CDR3 sequence (DNA): TGCGCCAGCAGCCCAACCCTGGGACAGGGAATGGGAGAGACCCAGTACTTC. Translation: CASSPTLGQGMGETQYF.

This chain uses TRBV18 with TRBJ2-3; possible D gene TRBD2, 6 bases. The CDR3 runs 14 residues. V was shortened by 2 bases and J by 6 bases, with 12 bases between the two germline ends. CDR1 is KGHSH and CDR2 is LQKENI in the germline V gene. CDR3: CASSPGLFTDTQYF. In DNA, the CDR3 is TGTGCCAGCTCACCAGGACTATTCACCGATACGCAGTATTTT. Filled out from reference TRBV18 and TRBJ2-3, the complete variable domain reads NAGVMQNPRHLVRRRGQEARLRCSPMKGHSHVYWYRQLPEEGLKFMVYLQKENIIDESGMPKERFSAEFPKEGPSILRIQQVVRGDSAAYFCASSPGLFTDTQYFGPGTRLTVL.

The gene calls are TRBV10-3 and TRBJ2-1; 13 nucleotides match TRBD2. Germline V lookup: CDR1 ENHRY, CDR2 SYGVKD. V was clipped by 1 base and J by 10 bases; unmatched bases: 10. The CDR3 loop spans 17 amino acids. Here the CDR3 reads CAISEFPLAGGPGEQFF. CDR3 DNA sequence: TGTGCCATCAGTGAGTTCCCACTAGCGGGGGGGCCCGGGGAGCAGTTCTTC.

This clone was recorded a few times. The J gene is TRBJ1-5, the V gene TRBV30; D uncertain. Germline loops: CDR1 GTSNPN, CDR2 SVGIG (reference sequence). V was pared by 0 bases and J by 2 bases, with 8 bases between. The CDR3 has 14 residues. The CDR3, as DNA: TGTGCCTGGAGTGTACTTCGAGGCAATCAGCCCCAGCATTTT. Translated: CAWSVLRGNQPQHF.

The rearrangement joins TRBV18 to TRBJ2-7; 8 bases fit TRBD1. From germline, CDR1 is KGHSH and CDR2 LQKENI. The V segment lost 0 bases and the J segment 7 bases; nucleotides outside the gene matches: 8. The length of the CDR3 is 15 residues. In DNA form, the CDR3 reads TGTGCCAGCTCACCACCCGGCAGGGGGCAATGGGAGCAGTACTTC. It translates to CASSPPGRGQWEQYF.